This passage covers 26 T cell receptor beta chains from one sample sequenced in a study of cytotoxic CD8 clonotypes in ibrutinib-treated CLL. Only in-frame clones appear in the TCRdb table, and some are missing; sequencing was by immunoSEQ multiplex PCR. Found here are 110,000 to 150,000 clones, roughly 77% of them singletons; the top ten hold approximately 28%. The sample was PBMCs, taken after 12 months of ibrutinib treatment. Every receptor here comes from a human donor with chronic lymphocytic leukemia.

V gene TRBV4-1 combines with J gene TRBJ2-3; D is possibly TRBD2 (7 bases). Trimming removed 5 bases at V and 0 bases at J, with 24 bases between. The CDR3 is 19 residues long. The germline V gene encodes CDR1 MGHRA and CDR2 YSYEKL. DNA for the CDR3: TGCGCCAGCAGCAATGACCTTTGGGCGGGGGCGACTAGCACAGATACGCAGTATTTT. The encoded protein is CASSNDLWAGATSTDTQYF.

The CDR3 reads CASSLASQVGYGYTF. The CDR3 bases are TGTGCCAGCAGCTTAGCGTCGCAGGTTGGCTATGGCTACACCTTC. The chain has TRBV7-2 and TRBJ1-2, with D unclear. The CDR3 runs to 15 residues. Germline V gene sequence: CDR1 SGHTA, CDR2 FQGNSA. Trimming stripped 0 bases from V and 4 bases from J, with 12 bases between.

The chain joins TRBV5-1 to TRBJ2-7; tentatively, D is TRBD1 (5 bases). Trimming left V 0 bases short and J 4 bases short, with 11 bases between. CDR1 is SGHRS, CDR2 YFSETQ, per germline. This CDR3 is built from 14 residues. CDR3 DNA: TGCGCCAGCAGCTTGGTTCAGGGCGAATACGAGCAGTACTTC. Translation: CASSLVQGEYEQYF.

The chain is built from TRBV2 and TRBJ1-1, with 7 bases that match TRBD1. With V trimmed by 8 bases and J by 6 bases, 3 bases remained unmatched. CDR3 length: 11 amino acids. Germline V gives CDR1 SNHLY, CDR2 FYNNEI. CDR3 residues: CASAGTAEAFF. Here the CDR3 DNA reads TGTGCCAGCGCCGGGACAGCTGAAGCTTTCTTT.

The V and J genes are TRBV28 and TRBJ2-5, with 7 bases aligning to TRBD1. V was pared by 5 bases and J by 5 bases, with 5 bases of the junction left unmatched. The CDR3 totals 13 residues. Germline V gene data show CDR1 as MDHEN and CDR2 as SYDVKM. The CDR3 sequence: CASSVQGFETQYF. CDR3 DNA: TGTGCCAGCAGTGTACAGGGGTTCGAGACCCAGTACTTC. The full variable domain, its missing parts supplied by reference TRBV28 and TRBJ2-5, is DVKVTQSSRYLVKRTGEKVFLECVQDMDHENMFWYRQDPGLGLRLIYFSYDVKMKEKGDIPEGYSVSREKKERFSLILESASTNQTSMYLCASSVQGFETQYFGPGTRLLVL.

CDR3 protein: CAGRVRYGYTF. The CDR3 DNA reads as TGTGCCGGAAGGGTCAGATATGGCTACACCTTC. V and J are TRBV19 and TRBJ1-2; D remains unclear. Looked up from germline, CDR1 is LNHDA and CDR2 is SQIVND (reference sequence). This CDR3 is built from 11 residues. V lost 11 bases and J 5 bases, leaving 12 bases between the germline ends.

The chain couples TRBV4-1 to TRBJ1-5, with 9 bases aligning to TRBD1. The junction had 9 bases not matched to a gene; V was cut back by 0 bases and J by 0 bases. Germline CDR1 is MGHRA and CDR2 is YSYEKL. The CDR3 extends over 19 amino acids. This CDR3 reads CASSQDPGQGFRSNQPQHF. The CDR3 coding sequence is TGCGCCAGCAGCCAAGATCCGGGACAGGGCTTTCGTAGCAATCAGCCCCAGCATTTT.

This clone appeared a few times. The chain has TRBV27 and TRBJ1-1; D is ambiguous. V was trimmed by 0 bases and J by 0 bases, leaving 8 bases between them. The CDR3 sequence is 15 residues long. Germline loops: CDR1 MNHEY, CDR2 SMNVEV (reference sequence). The CDR3 DNA is TGTGCCAGCAGTTTATCGTGGGGAATGAACACTGAAGCTTTCTTT. Encoded protein: CASSLSWGMNTEAFF.

The chain carries TRBV7-2 and TRBJ1-1; 9 nucleotides agree with TRBD1. This CDR3 contains 13 residues. Germline trimming cut 6 bases from V and 8 bases from J; bases unmatched to any gene: 7. Germline V gives CDR1 SGHTA, CDR2 FQGNSA. Written as DNA, the CDR3 is TGTGCCAGCAGTCCACAGGGGGCGCGGGAAGCTTTCTTT. Its translation: CASSPQGAREAFF. The whole variable domain, remainder taken from reference TRBV7-2 and TRBJ1-1, is GAGVSQSPSNKVTEKGKDVELRCDPISGHTALYWYRQSLGQGLEFLIYFQGNSAPDKSGLPSDRFSAERTGGSVSTLTIQRTQQEDSAVYLCASSPQGAREAFFGQGTRLTVV.

The chain has TRBV28 and TRBJ2-7, with D perhaps TRBD2 (5 bases). This CDR3 comprises 14 residues. Germline V gene data show CDR1 as MDHEN and CDR2 as SYDVKM. V gave up 4 bases and J gave up 3 bases, with 13 bases separating them. The CDR3 is CASSSTKRFYEQYF. In DNA form, the CDR3 reads TGTGCCAGCAGTTCCACTAAGCGGTTCTACGAGCAGTACTTC.

This clone was counted once. This chain uses TRBV5-1 with TRBJ2-5, with 7 bases lining up with TRBD1. Germline V gene data show CDR1 as SGHRS and CDR2 as YFSETQ. The CDR3 is made up of 14 amino acids. Losses at the gene ends were 4 bases for V and 5 bases for J; bases not matched to a gene: 8. CDR3 in amino acids: CASSLTGLGETQYF. The CDR3 DNA sequence: TGCGCCAGCAGCCTGACAGGGTTAGGGGAGACCCAGTACTTC.

The CDR3 loop is CASSSGSWEFF. CDR3 bases: TGTGCCAGCAGTTCGGGGTCGTGGGAGTTCTTC. The chain is built from TRBV6-5 and TRBJ2-1; a weak D match, TRBD2 (5 bases). The CDR3 spans 11 residues. V was trimmed by 4 bases and J by 14 bases, leaving 12 bases between them. The V gene's germline CDR1 is MNHEY and CDR2 SVGAGI.

This chain uses TRBV9 with TRBJ2-2, with a tentative D call TRBD1 (6 bases). The CDR3 has 15 residues. Germline loops: CDR1 SGDLS, CDR2 YYNGEE. Between the trimmed V and J ends, which lost 4 bases and 8 bases, there was a span of 18 bases. The chain's CDR3 is CASSPGQAQGGELFF. The CDR3 bases are TGTGCCAGCAGCCCCGGGCAGGCCCAGGGGGGGGAGCTGTTTTTT. The full variable domain, its missing parts supplied by reference TRBV9 and TRBJ2-2, is DSGVTQTPKHLITATGQRVTLRCSPRSGDLSVYWYQQSLDQGLQFLIQYYNGEERAKGNILERFSAQQFPDLHSELNLSSLELGDSALYFCASSPGQAQGGELFFGEGSRLTVL.

This chain joins TRBV7-8 and TRBJ2-7; the D is unclear. The V end was cut by 2 bases, the J end by 6 bases, with 8 bases between. From germline, CDR1 is SGHVS and CDR2 FQNEAQ. The CDR3 consists of 12 residues. CDR3 nucleotides: TGTGCCAGCAGCTTAAGAGTTGGCGAGCAGTACTTC. Amino acid sequence: CASSLRVGEQYF. Together with reference TRBV7-8 and TRBJ2-7, the CDR3 gives the full variable domain: GAGVSQSPRYKVAKRGQDVALRCDPISGHVSLFWYQQALGQGPEFLTYFQNEAQLDKSGLPSDRFFAERPEGSVSTLKIQRTQQEDSAVYLCASSLRVGEQYFGPGTRLTVT.

The chain couples TRBV7-2 to TRBJ2-1, with TRBD1 matching over 11 bases. CDR1 SGHTA and CDR2 FQGNSA come from the germline V gene. The CDR3 length is 16 residues. With V trimmed by 3 bases and J by 0 bases, 1 base remained unmatched. The CDR3 DNA is TGTGCCAGCAGCTTGGGGACAGGGGGCTCCTACAATGAGCAGTTCTTC. Amino acid sequence: CASSLGTGGSYNEQFF.

This rearrangement joins TRBV7-9 to TRBJ2-7; 12 bases line up with TRBD2. V dropped 5 bases and J dropped 2; count of bases not matched to a gene: 7. The V gene's germline CDR1 is SEHNR and CDR2 FQNEAQ (reference sequence). CDR3 length: 16 amino acids. The CDR3 DNA reads as TGTGCCAGCAGCCAAGGGACTAGCGGGCGGACCTACGAGCAGTACTTC. This sequence encodes CASSQGTSGRTYEQYF. The whole variable domain, filled in from reference TRBV7-9 and TRBJ2-7, reads DTGVSQNPRHKITKRGQNVTFRCDPISEHNRLYWYRQTLGQGPEFLTYFQNEAQLEKSRLLSDRFSAERPKGSFSTLEIQRTEQGDSAMYLCASSQGTSGRTYEQYFGPGTRLTVT.

The chain joins TRBV6-5 to TRBJ2-1; D is uncertain. CDR3 length: 13 amino acids. V lost 6 bases and J lost 2, with 8 bases in between. Germline V CDR1 and CDR2: MNHEY, SVGAGI. The CDR3 sequence is CASRPAAYNEQFF. CDR3 bases: TGTGCCAGCAGACCTGCGGCCTACAATGAGCAGTTCTTC.

This rearrangement joins TRBV27 to TRBJ2-7; the D gene is possibly TRBD2 (6 bases). This CDR3 is built from 16 residues. V was pared by 0 bases and J by 5 bases, with 17 bases between. CDR1 and CDR2 (germline): MNHEY, SMNVEV (reference sequence). The CDR3 DNA follows: TGTGCCAGCAGTTTATCCCCTTCCGGGAGAGGGGACGAGCAGTACTTC. This encodes CASSLSPSGRGDEQYF.

CDR3 amino acids: CASSLWAGTGNTEAFF. The CDR3 DNA sequence: TGTGCCAGCAGCCTCTGGGCCGGGACAGGGAACACTGAAGCTTTCTTT. The chain recombines TRBV7-9 with TRBJ1-1, with 8 bases aligning to TRBD1. With V trimmed by 5 bases and J by 1 base, 9 bases remained unmatched. This CDR3 comprises 16 residues. From germline, CDR1 is SEHNR and CDR2 FQNEAQ (reference sequence).

The chain links TRBV5-6 to TRBJ2-7; no clear D gene. V was clipped by 1 base and J by 6 bases, with 8 bases between them. Germline lookup yields CDR1 SGHDT and CDR2 YYEEEE. This CDR3 spans 12 amino acids. The CDR3 DNA sequence: TGTGCCAGCAGCTTGCCCATAGGCGAGCAGTACTTC. Translated: CASSLPIGEQYF. The variable domain in full, with the rest retrieved from reference TRBV5-6 and TRBJ2-7, is DAGVTQSPTHLIKTRGQQVTLRCSPKSGHDTVSWYQQALGQGPQFIFQYYEEEERQRGNFPDRFSGHQFPNYSSELNVNALLLGDSALYLCASSLPIGEQYFGPGTRLTVT.

This clone came up a few times. This chain joins TRBV7-9 and TRBJ2-1; D may be TRBD1 (5 bases). V shed 1 base and J shed 5 bases, with 6 bases lying between them. Germline values: CDR1 SEHNR, CDR2 FQNEAQ (reference sequence). CDR3 size: 13 residues. DNA of the CDR3: TGTGCCAGCAGCTTAGTGACAGACAATGAGCAGTTCTTC. It codes for CASSLVTDNEQFF.

V and J are TRBV19 and TRBJ2-7; D not resolved. V dropped 5 bases and J dropped 3 bases, with 11 bases sitting between them. There are 13 residues in the CDR3. From germline, CDR1 is LNHDA and CDR2 SQIVND (reference sequence). The CDR3 reads CASSVPQSYEQYF. CDR3 sequence (DNA): TGTGCCAGTAGTGTCCCTCAGAGCTACGAGCAGTACTTC.

The chain's CDR3 is CASSLLEGSLFF. As DNA, the CDR3 is TGTGCCAGCAGCTTACTGGAGGGGTCCTTGTTTTTT. The V call is TRBV7-9, the J call TRBJ1-4, with D possibly matching TRBD1 (5 bases). Germline V CDR1 and CDR2: SEHNR, FQNEAQ (reference sequence). The CDR3 runs 12 residues. V lost 2 bases and J 15 bases, leaving 13 bases between the germline ends.

This clone was seen just once. The rearrangement uses TRBV30 and TRBJ1-2; D unresolved. V was trimmed by 0 bases and J by 8 bases, leaving 10 bases between them. CDR1 and CDR2 (germline): GTSNPN, SVGIG (reference sequence). The CDR3 contains 12 residues. The CDR3: CAWSVQKWGYTF. As DNA, the CDR3 is TGTGCCTGGAGTGTGCAAAAGTGGGGCTACACCTTC.

The chain links TRBV14 to TRBJ2-1, with D possibly being TRBD2 (5 bases). Germline V CDR1 and CDR2: SGHDN, FVKESK. With 1 base removed from V and 0 bases from J, the gap between germline ends came to 10 bases. This CDR3 contains 16 residues. CDR3 in amino acids: CASSQGRWSSYNEQFF. In nucleotides, the CDR3 is TGTGCCAGCAGCCAAGGGAGGTGGTCCTCCTACAATGAGCAGTTCTTC.

This chain uses TRBV14 with TRBJ2-3; the match to TRBD2 covers 10 bases. Looked up from germline, CDR1 is SGHDN and CDR2 is FVKESK. V was pared by 5 bases and J by 4 bases, with 18 bases of the junction left unmatched. This CDR3 contains 19 residues. CDR3 residues: CASSLLFGGLAGVADTQYF. The CDR3 bases are TGTGCCAGCAGCTTGTTATTTGGCGGGCTAGCGGGAGTTGCAGATACGCAGTATTTT.